This T cell receptor beta chain is drawn from a study of blood T cell repertoires in COVID-19 (dated by TCRdb to the early 2020s). In the study overall: Samples from collaborators originated in the United States, Italy and Spain and spanned both the acute and convalescent phases of COVID-19. The prospective study material was composed of cDNA or gDNA derived from T cells, B-cell-depleted T cells, or PBMCs. Subjects who had been exposed to COVID-19, were actively infected with it, or had recovered from it provided the deeply sampled blood TCRbeta repertoires that made up the dataset. The repertoires were released in a freely available public database intended as a resource for research on the immune response to SARS-CoV-2. The samples were drawn from two sources: the first 160 participants of the ongoing ImmuneRACE study, and some 1,300 subjects contributed by 6 global collaborators. The sample metadata nearly always contained a de-identified subject ID, COVID-19 status, age in years and sex. Where available, HLA class I and class II types were obtained from metadata supplied by the sample provider rather than from assay-based typing.

Whole blood was collected in K2EDTA tubes by collaborating institutions according to the institutions' own protocols. For TCRbeta analysis, collaborators shipped samples as frozen whole blood, isolated PBMCs, or DNA extracted from either of those sample types. TCRbeta CDR3 regions were amplified from genomic DNA by means of the immunoSEQ Assay, a bias-controlled multiplex PCR. Per the authors' processing: Nucleated cell counts per sample were estimated from amplification of reference gene primers within the assay. To quantify the absolute abundance of each unique TCRbeta CDR3 rearrangement, sequence reads were collapsed and filtered. For each sample, productive Simpson clonality was calculated as the square root of Simpson's diversity index across productive rearrangements. TCRdb mirrors the immuneACCESS table, restricted to in-frame sequences. Some clones are absent from its copies; in checked studies, under half trace to an unresolved V gene, and the reason for the others is unknown. V, J and clone size derive from that table, while D and trimming were established from the DNA sequence. Here the sample has around 130,000 clones; 86% occur a single time. Around 4.2% of the sample is held by the ten biggest clonotypes.

As for this clone: Its antigen has not been determined. It has no much larger one-base neighbor in the sample; base qualities were not kept.

V loses 5 bases, J loses 3 bases, and the germline ends lie 16 bases apart. From a lookup of the germline V gene, CDR1 and CDR2 are MNHEY and SVGAGI. Including the terminal cysteine and phenylalanine, the CDR3 comprises 15 residues. Only the CDR3 DNA is retained, 45 bases long and in frame from the first base. Overall study results and their limits: The amount of clinical and demographic metadata varied by source and participant and was provided uncurated.

The sample taken for sequencing was peripheral blood. The chain is encoded by TRBV6-5 joined to TRBJ2-5; the D segment could be TRBD2, given 6 matching bases. The TCR sequence derives from a man between 40 and 49 years old with acute or convalescent COVID-19. The CDR3 reads as follows: CASSLTGVPKETQYF. The bases are TGTGCCAGCAGTCTAACGGGAGTCCCAAAAGAGACCCAGTACTTC.